The TCR beta chain under discussion was sequenced for a study of shared clonotypes between healthy human individuals. The study's findings and limits: Genetic and exposure-history diversity was limited by the few donors.

Clones were read by immunoSEQ multiplex PCR, and TCRdb kept only the in-frame ones, dropping some. The data contain a few hundred thousand clones, roughly 72% of them singletons. As to this clone: What it recognizes is unknown. One base separates it from a far larger clone, so it is likely a read error. This sample includes further DNA sequences coding for the same CDR3.

Looked up from germline, CDR1 is SEHNR and CDR2 is FQNEAQ (reference sequence). The CDR3 is 14 amino acids. V lost 5 bases and J lost 1, with 9 bases in between. This rearrangement joins TRBV7-9 to TRBJ2-4; no reliable D call. This sequence was found in a woman aged 35 to 49 in good health. Some clones in this sample may be carry-over from other donors' samples. Input material: PBMCs. The CDR3 DNA is TGTGCCAGCAGCCTAACGGCGGCCAAAAACATTCAGTACTTC. Translated, it gives CASSLTAAKNIQYF.